This T cell receptor beta chain originates from a study of blood T cell repertoires in COVID-19. As for the study in general: The United States, Italy and Spain provided the acute and convalescent COVID-19 samples. From T cells, B-cell-depleted T cells, or PBMCs came the material, which was cDNA or gDNA.

Original methodology: Estimated nucleated cell counts came from reference gene primer amplification. The protocol was immunoSEQ multiplex PCR, while the TCRdb copy is restricted to in-frame clones and leaves out a portion. Clone size and the V and J calls come from that table; the DNA yielded D and trimming. This table holds approximately 67,000 clones, roughly nine tenths found once. This sequence originates from a human donor in a cohort sampled during active COVID-19. Sequences were obtained from peripheral blood.

CDR3 protein: CASSLGLGWSGELFF. The CDR3 coding sequence is TGTGCCAGCAGCTTAGGTTTGGGCTGGTCCGGGGAGCTGTTTTTT. The chain carries TRBV7-8 and TRBJ2-2, with no clear D. Germline values: CDR1 SGHVS, CDR2 FQNEAQ. With 1 base removed from V and 6 bases from J, the gap between germline ends came to 12 bases. The CDR3 runs to 15 residues.